Presented here are 27 T cell receptor beta chains from one specimen sequenced in a study of blood T cells in healthy people across ages. With a J-beta primer mix and a sample-barcoded 5' primer, a second PCR ran about 7 to 11 cycles. TCRdb reprocessed the 5' RACE reads via MiXCR and lists one record per CDR3 protein. The data contain approximately 690,000 distinct CDR3 sequences, approximately 40% of them seen just once; the ten biggest clones take up approximately 31%. The material sequenced was blood. All receptors derive from a man older than 75 in good health.

Comments on this clonotype: At one of its ends the junction is not consistent with the germline gene, which may arise from a read error. The chain couples TRBV6-5 to TRBJ1-6; no definite D call. The germline CDR1 and CDR2 sequences are MNHEY and SVGAGI. This CDR3 region has 15 residues. This CDR3 is CASSYTKQFNAPLHF. The CDR3 DNA reads TGTGCCAGCAGTTACACGAAACAGTTTAATGCACCCCTCCACTTT.

The genes are TRBV5-1 and TRBJ2-3, with 9 bases fitting TRBD1. The CDR3 contains 14 residues. The ends lost 4 bases at V and 6 bases at J; junction bases unmatched: 6. Germline CDR1 SGHRS, CDR2 YFSETQ. CDR3 loop: CASSRGTGRDTQYF. The CDR3 bases are TGCGCCAGCAGCAGAGGGACAGGGAGGGATACGCAGTATTTT.

J is TRBJ2-1 and V is TRBV6-5; D is unclear. Germline-derived CDR1 and CDR2 are MNHEY and SVGAGI. V was shortened by 6 bases and J by 3 bases, with 6 bases between the two germline ends. The CDR3 extends over 12 amino acids. The CDR3 DNA sequence: TGTGCCAGCAGGAAGGACTACAATGAGCAGTTCTTC. Translating gives CASRKDYNEQFF.

This chain joins TRBV27 and TRBJ1-1, with D tentatively TRBD1 (5 bases). Trimming took off 5 bases at V and 1 base at J, with 11 bases between the two ends. In germline, CDR1 is MNHEY, CDR2 SMNVEV (reference sequence). This CDR3 contains 14 residues. CDR3 protein: CASSRARANTEAFF. CDR3 DNA sequence: TGTGCCAGCAGTCGGGCCAGGGCGAACACTGAAGCTTTCTTT.

V and J are TRBV7-2 and TRBJ2-2; TRBD2 matches at 7 bases. This CDR3 region has 15 residues. The germline gives CDR1 SGHTA, CDR2 FQGNSA. With 4 bases clipped from V and 4 bases from J, the junction kept 6 bases outside the gene matches. The CDR3 reads CASSSGGASTGELFF. In DNA form, the CDR3 reads TGTGCCAGCAGCTCGGGGGGAGCGAGCACCGGGGAGCTGTTTTTT.

This clonotype was counted only a few times. The J gene is TRBJ2-3, the V gene TRBV20-1; 7 bases are a match to TRBD1. V lost 5 bases to trimming and J lost 8 bases; unmatched junction nucleotides: 13. This CDR3 has 14 residues. Germline V gene data show CDR1 as DFQATT and CDR2 as SNEGSKA (reference sequence). The CDR3 DNA is TGCAGTGCTTACCGGGACAGAGCGTCGGGTACGCAGTATTTT. Its protein is CSAYRDRASGTQYF.

This rearrangement joins TRBV3-1 to TRBJ2-5; no reliable D call. The CDR3 length is 14 residues. Deletions cut 2 bases from V and 4 bases from J, with 11 bases between. Per germline, CDR1 LGHDT and CDR2 YNNKEL (reference sequence). The CDR3 sequence: CASSQITVAETQYF. The CDR3, as DNA: TGTGCCAGCAGCCAAATTACGGTAGCAGAGACCCAGTACTTC.

This clonotype was counted a single time. The J gene is TRBJ2-7, the V gene TRBV20-1, with D hard to call. There are 13 residues in the CDR3. V gave up 6 bases and J gave up 7 bases, with 19 bases separating them. Per the germline V gene, CDR1 is DFQATT and CDR2 is SNEGSKA (reference sequence). The CDR3 DNA reads as TGCAGTGCGCCCAGGCCTAGTGGCAATGAGCAGTACTTC. Protein sequence: CSAPRPSGNEQYF.

The chain recombines TRBV12-3 or TRBV12-4 with TRBJ2-4, with a possible D match to TRBD2 (6 bases). TRBJ2-7 explains the end of the DNA better; the J call may be wrong. The CDR3 extends over 15 amino acids. The DNA of the CDR3 is TGTGCCAGCAGTTTGTCGCGGGGAAGACCCTACGAGCAGTACTTC. It codes for CASSLSRGRPYEQYF.

J is TRBJ2-1 and V is TRBV29-1, with 7 bases lining up with TRBD2. The trim removed 8 bases at V and 5 bases at J, leaving 15 bases unmatched. From germline, CDR1 is SQVTM and CDR2 ANQGSEA. The CDR3 covers 15 residues. CDR3 in amino acids: CSLQHIAGNNNEQFF. As DNA, the CDR3 is TGCAGCCTTCAACATATAGCGGGCAACAACAATGAGCAGTTCTTC.

The V and J genes are TRBV9 and TRBJ1-1; no clear D. CDR1 SGDLS and CDR2 YYNGEE come from the germline V gene. CDR3 length: 13 amino acids. V lost 0 bases and J lost 6, with 9 bases in between. The chain's CDR3 is CASSVVGKAEAFF. In DNA form, the CDR3 reads TGTGCCAGCAGCGTAGTGGGCAAAGCTGAAGCTTTCTTT.

This chain joins TRBV4-3 and TRBJ2-5; D gene unclear. The CDR3 is made up of 15 amino acids. The V end lost 4 bases, the J end lost 11 bases, and 23 bases lay between the germline ends. Per germline, CDR1 LGHNA and CDR2 YSLEER. CDR3 loop: CASSPQGSYQNEQYF. CDR3 nucleotide sequence: TGCGCCAGCAGCCCGCAAGGGTCTTATCAGAATGAGCAGTACTTC.

The chain couples TRBV7-2 to TRBJ2-7; no firm D call. The CDR3 runs to 14 residues. Trimming removed 4 bases from V and 2 bases from J, with 12 bases in between. Germline V gene lookup returns CDR1 SGHTA and CDR2 FQGNSA. The CDR3 spells CASSSLDGPYEQYF. The CDR3 DNA is TGTGCCAGCAGCTCGCTAGATGGGCCCTACGAGCAGTACTTC.

The J gene is TRBJ2-4, the V gene TRBV20-1, with 8 nucleotides matching TRBD2. The germline V gene has CDR1 DFQATT and CDR2 SNEGSKA (reference sequence). This CDR3 contains 17 residues. Trimming at V came to 0 bases and at J to 1 base, leaving 8 bases not matched to a gene. CDR3 nucleotides: TGCAGTGCTAGAGATGGGCGCGCGGGAGGTGCCAAAAACATTCAGTACTTC. Amino acid sequence: CSARDGRAGGAKNIQYF.

There are a few counts of this clonotype. V usage is TRBV12-3 or TRBV12-4 and J usage is TRBJ1-1; 9 nucleotides match TRBD1. The CDR3 loop spans 12 amino acids. V was pared by 3 bases and J by 10 bases, with 3 bases of the junction left unmatched. Written as DNA, the CDR3 is TGTGCCAGCAGTTTTAGGGACAGGGTAGCTTTCTTT. Its translation is CASSFRDRVAFF.

This clonotype was seen only a few times. The chain uses TRBV5-1 and TRBJ2-7; D ambiguous. The CDR3 is 15 amino acids. Trimming removed 1 base from V and 2 bases from J, with 13 bases in between. Germline-derived CDR1 and CDR2 are SGHRS and YFSETQ. CDR3 coding DNA: TGCGCCAGCAGCTTGTCACCAGCGAGCACCTACGAGCAGTACTTC. Residues: CASSLSPASTYEQYF.

The chain is built from TRBV6-2 or TRBV6-3 and TRBJ1-5; TRBD1 is a possible D gene (5 bases). Trimming took 8 bases from V and 11 from J, leaving 25 bases between them. Germline V gene sequence: CDR1 MNHEY, CDR2 SVGEGT. This CDR3 is 15 amino acids long. The CDR3 sequence: CASSSSGTGTSSQHF. The DNA for the CDR3 is TGTGCCAGCTCCTCTTCCGGGACTGGGACTTCGTCCCAGCATTTT.

This clonotype was seen ten or more times. V and J are TRBV5-5 and TRBJ2-3; no firm D call. The CDR3 loop spans 12 amino acids. The germline V gene has CDR1 SGHKS and CDR2 YYEKEE (reference sequence). V shed 5 bases and J shed 5 bases, with 9 bases lying between them. DNA of the CDR3: TGTGCCAGCAGTCGTAATAGAGATACGCAGTATTTT. Encoded protein: CASSRNRDTQYF.

The CDR3 sequence is CAWSVGLGRGTEAFF. The CDR3 nucleotides are TGTGCCTGGAGTGTAGGGTTGGGCAGGGGCACTGAAGCTTTCTTT. The rearrangement links TRBV30 to TRBJ1-1; D possibly corresponds to TRBD1 (6 bases). Germline CDR1 and CDR2: GTSNPN and SVGIG (reference sequence). V was shortened by 0 bases and J by 4 bases, with 15 bases between the two germline ends. There are 15 residues in the CDR3. The full variable domain, completed using reference TRBV30 and TRBJ1-1, is SQTIHQWPATLVQPVGSPLSLECTVEGTSNPNLYWYRQAAGRGLQLLFYSVGIGQISSEVPQNLSASRPQDRQFILSSKKLLLSDSGFYLCAWSVGLGRGTEAFFGQGTRLTVV.

The rearrangement uses TRBV12-3 or TRBV12-4 and TRBJ2-5; TRBD2 aligns across 9 bases. The length of the CDR3 is 15 residues. Germline trimming cut 0 bases from V and 11 bases from J; bases unmatched to any gene: 10. For the CDR3, the DNA is TGTGCCAGCAGTTTAGCAAGCGGGGGGACCAATGAGCAGTACTTC. Its protein is CASSLASGGTNEQYF.

The chain has TRBV18 and TRBJ2-1, with TRBD1 matching over 7 bases. Trimming at V came to 3 bases and at J to 5 bases, leaving 10 bases not matched to a gene. Germline CDR1 reads KGHSH; CDR2 reads LQKENI. This CDR3 contains 16 residues. The CDR3 loop is CASSPSSGGVNNEQFF. CDR3 in DNA: TGTGCCAGCTCACCGTCCTCAGGGGGTGTGAACAATGAGCAGTTCTTC.

The chain has TRBV27 and TRBJ1-1; 8 bases agree with TRBD1. With V trimmed by 3 bases and J by 7 bases, 13 bases remained unmatched. This CDR3 region has 16 residues. Germline V gene lookup returns CDR1 MNHEY and CDR2 SMNVEV (reference sequence). As DNA, the CDR3 is TGTGCCAGCAGTTTTTTGGGCCAGAGACAGGGGAGTGAAGCTTTCTTT. This gives the protein CASSFLGQRQGSEAFF.

The J gene is TRBJ2-1, the V gene TRBV3-1, with 7 bases fitting TRBD2. Germline CDR1 LGHDT, CDR2 YNNKEL (reference sequence). V lost 6 bases to trimming and J lost 6 bases; unmatched junction nucleotides: 2. The CDR3 has 12 amino acids. The chain's CDR3 is CASRGTINEQFF. Here the CDR3 DNA reads TGTGCCAGCAGGGGGACTATCAATGAGCAGTTCTTC.

The chain is built from TRBV20-1 and TRBJ1-4; no definite D call. V was pared by 1 base and J by 6 bases, with 9 bases between. The germline CDR1 and CDR2 sequences are DFQATT and SNEGSKA (reference sequence). This CDR3 spans 13 amino acids. DNA of the CDR3: TGCAGTGCTAGAGCCCGCCCCGATGAAAAACTGTTTTTT. Amino acids: CSARARPDEKLFF.

This clonotype is a singleton in its sample. V usage is TRBV21-1 and J usage is TRBJ2-3; the tabulated D call, TRBD2, remains unverified against the DNA. TRBV21-1 is a documented pseudogene. CDR3 length: 15 residues. This CDR3 is CASSRAGGLADTQYF. DNA for the CDR3: TGTGCCAGCAGCCGAGCGGGAGGTCTTGCAGATACGCAGTATTTT.

This clonotype was observed many times. V is TRBV5-1 and J is TRBJ1-2; D ambiguous. Germline CDR1 reads SGHRS; CDR2 reads YFSETQ. The CDR3 has 12 residues. The V end lost 0 bases, the J end lost 8 bases, and 8 bases lay between the germline ends. The CDR3: CASSLEGRGYTF. CDR3 DNA: TGCGCCAGCAGCTTGGAGGGCAGGGGCTACACCTTC.

The chain uses TRBV13 and TRBJ2-2, with a possible D match to TRBD2 (7 bases). The CDR3 length is 16 residues. Germline V gene sequence: CDR1 PRHDT, CDR2 FYEKMQ (reference sequence). Trimming stripped 3 bases from V and 4 bases from J, with 15 bases between. The CDR3 DNA sequence: TGTGCCAGCAGCTTGGTAACGGGGGGCTCCACCGGGGAGCTGTTTTTT. Translation: CASSLVTGGSTGELFF.